A selection of T cell receptor beta chains follows, all from one sample in a study of cytomegalovirus exposure and HLA in healthy donors. Libraries were prepared by immunoSEQ multiplex PCR; TCRdb keeps only in-frame clonotypes and omits some of them. The sample consists of more than 150,000 clones, approximately 84% of them appearing once. Material: PBMCs. The origin of the receptors is a woman in her twenties or thirties in good health and CMV-seropositive. CDR3s leave out the opening cysteine and the closing phenylalanine or tryptophan. Each record gives: clone size, D gene, V gene, CDR3 protein. A D gene is named only where the DNA matches it firmly. Clone sizes are given selectively: once, few, many, or a class where the clone is expanded.

clone_size: NA; d_call: TRBD2; v_call: TRBV19; cdr3_aa: ASRGRGLAGVLETQY
clone_size: once; d_call: TRBD1; v_call: TRBV13; cdr3_aa: ASRIGDRGGTGELF
clone_size: NA; d_call: NA; v_call: TRBV18; cdr3_aa: ASSRPAGLNTEAF
clone_size: NA; d_call: TRBD1; v_call: TRBV6-6; cdr3_aa: ASSPPGQLEKLF
clone_size: NA; d_call: TRBD2; v_call: TRBV6-5; cdr3_aa: ASSRSGSLETQY
clone_size: NA; d_call: TRBD2; v_call: TRBV5-1; cdr3_aa: ASSQGLAGSFQETQY
clone_size: NA; d_call: NA; v_call: TRBV28; cdr3_aa: ASSTGLPAYEQY
clone_size: medium-sized; d_call: NA; v_call: TRBV4-1; cdr3_aa: ASSQVLSYEQY
clone_size: NA; d_call: NA; v_call: TRBV28; cdr3_aa: ASSLPPQAYGYT
clone_size: NA; d_call: TRBD1; v_call: TRBV4-1; cdr3_aa: ASSQEGRTGIWGNQPQH
clone_size: many; d_call: NA; v_call: TRBV7-2; cdr3_aa: ASSWPEGRSYEQY
clone_size: NA; d_call: NA; v_call: TRBV5-1; cdr3_aa: ASSLGGEYGYT
clone_size: NA; d_call: NA; v_call: TRBV6-6; cdr3_aa: ASSYSPRYEQF
clone_size: NA; d_call: TRBD1; v_call: TRBV7-9; cdr3_aa: ASSQGQGPQH
clone_size: NA; d_call: TRBD1; v_call: TRBV9; cdr3_aa: ASSDGTGKQF
clone_size: few; d_call: NA; v_call: TRBV6-6; cdr3_aa: ASSYSQDNQPQH
clone_size: NA; d_call: NA; v_call: TRBV9; cdr3_aa: ASSVDGNRNNEKLF
clone_size: NA; d_call: NA; v_call: TRBV6-4; cdr3_aa: ASSDSKPEGERRNEQF
clone_size: NA; d_call: NA; v_call: TRBV28; cdr3_aa: ASSLPPTSSNQPQH
clone_size: NA; d_call: TRBD1; v_call: TRBV27; cdr3_aa: ASSFRGQDTSGGYT
clone_size: NA; d_call: NA; v_call: TRBV15; cdr3_aa: ATSRDRVVTQY
clone_size: NA; d_call: NA; v_call: TRBV18; cdr3_aa: ASSPRDSNQPQH
clone_size: NA; d_call: TRBD1; v_call: TRBV27; cdr3_aa: ASSLYRGSYGYT
clone_size: once; d_call: TRBD1; v_call: TRBV19; cdr3_aa: ASSSTGVSEKLF
clone_size: NA; d_call: NA; v_call: TRBV27; cdr3_aa: ASSSSRAGGYT
clone_size: NA; d_call: NA; v_call: TRBV2; cdr3_aa: ASTGEEWGNQPQH
clone_size: few; d_call: NA; v_call: TRBV27; cdr3_aa: ASAQGFATEAF
clone_size: NA; d_call: TRBD2; v_call: TRBV4-1; cdr3_aa: ASSQVPPSGVTDTQY
clone_size: NA; d_call: NA; v_call: TRBV7-9; cdr3_aa: ASSLRPDTQDEQY
clone_size: NA; d_call: TRBD2; v_call: TRBV4-1; cdr3_aa: ASSIVAGGQKEQF
clone_size: NA; d_call: NA; v_call: TRBV14; cdr3_aa: ASSQRDSSGKNIQY
clone_size: NA; d_call: NA; v_call: TRBV7-9; cdr3_aa: ASRRFESTEAF
clone_size: NA; d_call: TRBD1; v_call: TRBV11-2; cdr3_aa: ASSSRPGQNYEQY
clone_size: few; d_call: TRBD1; v_call: TRBV4-2; cdr3_aa: ASTQGLDNSPLH
clone_size: NA; d_call: NA; v_call: TRBV15; cdr3_aa: ATSRDGQGNTEAF
clone_size: few; d_call: NA; v_call: TRBV18; cdr3_aa: ASSRSSGNTIY
clone_size: NA; d_call: NA; v_call: TRBV20-1; cdr3_aa: SARQFDEQF
clone_size: once; d_call: TRBD2; v_call: TRBV29-1; cdr3_aa: SVVASGRTDTQY
clone_size: NA; d_call: TRBD1; v_call: TRBV6-6; cdr3_aa: ASRPGQGGGNTEAF
clone_size: NA; d_call: TRBD1; v_call: TRBV2; cdr3_aa: ASGTSGTGVSRDIQY
clone_size: NA; d_call: TRBD2; v_call: TRBV15; cdr3_aa: ATSRANIRTSGETQY
clone_size: few; d_call: NA; v_call: TRBV5-1; cdr3_aa: ASSHGQSNYGYT
clone_size: NA; d_call: NA; v_call: TRBV28; cdr3_aa: ASSLSGRPVSYEQY
clone_size: NA; d_call: TRBD2; v_call: TRBV7-8; cdr3_aa: ASSPGETSGRAGEQY
clone_size: few; d_call: NA; v_call: TRBV7-7; cdr3_aa: ASSWAATDTQY
clone_size: NA; d_call: NA; v_call: TRBV6-1; cdr3_aa: ASMIQGRILDIQY
clone_size: few; d_call: NA; v_call: TRBV7-9; cdr3_aa: ASSLEGKRVSTDTQY
clone_size: NA; d_call: NA; v_call: TRBV27; cdr3_aa: ASSDVKGQSYYNEQF
clone_size: NA; d_call: TRBD2; v_call: TRBV6-5; cdr3_aa: ASSYFSGGGTGELF
clone_size: NA; d_call: NA; v_call: TRBV19; cdr3_aa: ASARQQMNTEAF
clone_size: NA; d_call: TRBD2; v_call: TRBV19; cdr3_aa: ASSISEGGLAVGGTQY
clone_size: NA; d_call: NA; v_call: TRBV7-9; cdr3_aa: ASSFRGDEAF
clone_size: NA; d_call: TRBD2; v_call: TRBV19; cdr3_aa: ASSINQGLARYEQY
clone_size: NA; d_call: NA; v_call: TRBV6-6; cdr3_aa: ASSLRVLEQF
clone_size: once; d_call: NA; v_call: TRBV5-1; cdr3_aa: ASSIPTEDTQY
clone_size: NA; d_call: NA; v_call: TRBV6-5; cdr3_aa: ASSYSSANYGYT
clone_size: NA; d_call: NA; v_call: TRBV27; cdr3_aa: ASGPQDQPQH